Sequencing of this T cell receptor (beta chain) was carried out in a study of PD-L1 blockade in urothelial cancer. Study details: Median T cell yield from blood was roughly 150,000.

In germline, CDR1 is MNHEY, CDR2 SMNVEV (reference sequence). This CDR3 spans 14 amino acids. The V end was cut by 2 bases, the J end by 3 bases, with 10 bases between. Time point reported: pretreatment peripheral blood. Synthetic analogs of TCR templates were spiked into every PCR. Method: immunoSEQ multiplex PCR; TCRdb's copy keeps in-frame clones and lacks some. This sample has about 130,000 clones, with approximately 84% found just once. The chain links TRBV27 to TRBJ2-5, with D uncertain. This specimen consisted of PBMCs, obtained around atezolizumab (anti-PD-L1) treatment. The sequence was collected from a man between 50 and 59 years old with urothelial cancer. The CDR3 protein is CASSLSRPEETQYF. The DNA of the CDR3 is TGTGCCAGCAGTTTAAGCAGGCCTGAAGAGACCCAGTACTTC.